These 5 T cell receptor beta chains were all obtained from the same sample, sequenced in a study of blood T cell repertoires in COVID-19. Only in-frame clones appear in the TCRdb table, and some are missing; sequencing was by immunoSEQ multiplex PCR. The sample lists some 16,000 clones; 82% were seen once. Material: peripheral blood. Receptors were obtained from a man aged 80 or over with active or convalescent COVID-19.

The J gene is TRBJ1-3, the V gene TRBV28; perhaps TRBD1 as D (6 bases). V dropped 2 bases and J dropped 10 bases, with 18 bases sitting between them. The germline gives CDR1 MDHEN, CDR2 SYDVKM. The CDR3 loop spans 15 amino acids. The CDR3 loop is CASSLKIVTGSTIYF. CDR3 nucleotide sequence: TGTGCCAGCAGTTTAAAGATAGTCACAGGGAGTACCATATATTTT.

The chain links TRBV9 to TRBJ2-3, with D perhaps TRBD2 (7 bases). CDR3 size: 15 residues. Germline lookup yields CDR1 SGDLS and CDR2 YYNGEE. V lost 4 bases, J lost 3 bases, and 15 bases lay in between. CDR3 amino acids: CASSKRGGRTDTQYF. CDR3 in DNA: TGTGCCAGCAGCAAGAGGGGGGGCCGAACAGATACGCAGTATTTT.

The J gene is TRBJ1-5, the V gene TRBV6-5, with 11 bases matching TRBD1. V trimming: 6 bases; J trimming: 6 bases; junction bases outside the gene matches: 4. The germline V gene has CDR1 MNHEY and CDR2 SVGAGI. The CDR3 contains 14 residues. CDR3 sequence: CASRGQGDLQPQHF. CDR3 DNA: TGTGCCAGCAGGGGACAGGGGGACCTTCAGCCCCAGCATTTT.

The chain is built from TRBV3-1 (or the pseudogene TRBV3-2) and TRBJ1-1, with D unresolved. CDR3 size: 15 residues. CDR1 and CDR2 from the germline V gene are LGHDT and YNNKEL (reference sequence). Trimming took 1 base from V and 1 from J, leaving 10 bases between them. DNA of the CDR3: TGTGCCAGCAGCCAAGCGGGGTCAGCGAACACTGAAGCTTTCTTT. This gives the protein CASSQAGSANTEAFF.

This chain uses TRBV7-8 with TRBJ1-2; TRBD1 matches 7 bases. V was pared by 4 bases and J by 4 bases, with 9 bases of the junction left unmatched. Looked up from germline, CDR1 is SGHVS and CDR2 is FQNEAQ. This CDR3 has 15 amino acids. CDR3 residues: CASSYQGQPTYGYTF. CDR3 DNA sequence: TGTGCCAGCAGCTACCAGGGACAGCCGACCTATGGCTACACCTTC.